The rows below give T cell receptor beta chains drawn from one sample of a study of graft-versus-host responses after intestinal transplantation. Only in-frame clones appear in the TCRdb table, and some are missing; sequencing was by immunoSEQ multiplex PCR. The table has some 110,000 clones, roughly nine tenths seen once. These receptors' antigens are unknown. This specimen was unstimulated CD4+ T cells sorted from spleen or lymph node cells, taken before transplant. These receptors came from a human donor who was the organ donor for an intestinal transplant. Both conserved end residues are part of each CDR3. A D gene is named only where the DNA matches it firmly. For some rows the clone size is stated as once, few or many, or as a class when expanded; others skip it.

V	D	size	J	DNA	CDR3
TRBV5-6	TRBD1	-	TRBJ2-4	TGTGCCAGCTGCAGGGACAGGGGGCTAGCCAAAAACATTCAGTACTTC	CASCRDRGLAKNIQYF
TRBV23-1	TRBD1	-	TRBJ2-3	TGCGCCAGCGGGGACAGCGGACAATCCGATACGCAGTATTTT	CASGDSGQSDTQYF
TRBV6-5	-	once	TRBJ2-1	TGTGCCACCTCAAGAGACAGTGTCTATGAGCAGTTCTTC	CATSRDSVYEQFF
TRBV7-9	-	-	TRBJ1-1	TGTGCCAGCAGCTTCGGGGGCGCGCAGAACACTGAAGCTTTCTTT	CASSFGGAQNTEAFF
TRBV18	-	-	TRBJ2-3	TGTGCCAGCTCACCACCCACAGATACGCAGTATTTT	CASSPPTDTQYF
TRBV30	-	-	TRBJ2-3	TGTGCCTGGAGTCAAGCGTCTAGCACAGATACGCAGTATTTT	CAWSQASSTDTQYF
TRBV28	-	-	TRBJ1-2	TGTGCCAGCAGTCTGGTTCGCAGGGACCTCTATGGCTACACCTTC	CASSLVRRDLYGYTF
TRBV30	TRBD1	-	TRBJ2-5	TGTGCCTGGACCCCGACAGGGGGAGAGACCCAGTACTTC	CAWTPTGGETQYF
TRBV12-5	-	-	TRBJ1-3	TGTGCTAGTGGTTTGGTACTAGGACAATCTGGAAACACCATATATTTT	CASGLVLGQSGNTIYF
TRBV2	-	-	TRBJ2-2	TGTGCCAGCAGACAGGACACCGGGGAGCTGTTTTTT	CASRQDTGELFF
TRBV7-2	-	-	TRBJ1-2	TGTGCCAGCAGCTTAAGGGCCTCTCTTGGCTACACCTTC	CASSLRASLGYTF
TRBV10-1	-	-	TRBJ2-7	TGCGCCATCCACGAGCAGTACTTC	CAIHEQYF
TRBV6-5	-	-	TRBJ1-5	TGTGCCAGCAGTGAATTCTGGGATCAGCCCCAGCATTTT	CASSEFWDQPQHF
TRBV6-5	-	-	TRBJ1-5	TGTGCCAGCAGTGAATGGGGGCTTAATCAGCCCCAGCATTTT	CASSEWGLNQPQHF
TRBV9	-	-	TRBJ2-3	TGTGCCAGCAGCGTAGGAGGGCCGTGGGGCACAGATACGCAGTATTTT	CASSVGGPWGTDTQYF
TRBV6-5	TRBD1	-	TRBJ2-7	TGTGCCAGCAGTGATGACAGGGTGTTCGACGAGCAGTACTTC	CASSDDRVFDEQYF
TRBV6-5	-	-	TRBJ1-5	TGTGCCACCCGGCCCGAGGGGGGGCCCCAGCATTTT	CATRPEGGPQHF
TRBV19	TRBD2	once	TRBJ2-2	TGTGCCAGTAGTATAGCCTCCCCGCTAGCGGGAAAGCCCGGGGAGCTGTTTTTT	CASSIASPLAGKPGELFF
TRBV6-6	TRBD1	-	TRBJ2-1	TGTGCCAGCAGTTATGGGACAGGGGACTACAATGAGCAGTTCTTC	CASSYGTGDYNEQFF
TRBV5-1	-	-	TRBJ2-7	TGCGCCAGCAGCTTGGGGGACCTAACCTACGAGCAGTACTTC	CASSLGDLTYEQYF
TRBV6-5	-	once	TRBJ2-3	TGTGCCAGCAGATCCCCAGCGGGTTCCACAGATACGCAGTATTTT	CASRSPAGSTDTQYF
TRBV30	TRBD1	-	TRBJ2-3	TGTGCCTGGAGTCCGGACAGGGGAACAGATACGCAGTATTTT	CAWSPDRGTDTQYF
TRBV6-1	-	-	TRBJ2-1	TGTGCCAGCAGGCGACAGGCCTCCTACAATGAGCAGTTCTTC	CASRRQASYNEQFF
TRBV9	-	-	TRBJ2-1	TGTGCCAGCAGCGTTCGGGATGAGCAGTTCTTC	CASSVRDEQFF
TRBV29-1	TRBD1	-	TRBJ2-7	TGCAGCGTTGAGTTCGGCCAGGGGGCTGGCGAGCAGTACTTC	CSVEFGQGAGEQYF